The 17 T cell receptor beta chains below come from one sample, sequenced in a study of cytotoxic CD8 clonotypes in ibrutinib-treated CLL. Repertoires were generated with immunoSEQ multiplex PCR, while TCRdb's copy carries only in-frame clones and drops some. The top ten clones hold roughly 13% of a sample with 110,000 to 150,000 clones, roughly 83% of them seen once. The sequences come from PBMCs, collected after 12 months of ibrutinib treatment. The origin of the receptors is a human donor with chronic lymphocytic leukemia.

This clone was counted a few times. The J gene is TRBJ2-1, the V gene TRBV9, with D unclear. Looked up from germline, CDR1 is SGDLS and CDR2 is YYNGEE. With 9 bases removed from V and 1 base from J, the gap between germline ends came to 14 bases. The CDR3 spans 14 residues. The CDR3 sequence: CATEPYGSYNEQFF. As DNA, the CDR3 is TGTGCCACCGAGCCTTACGGTTCCTACAATGAGCAGTTCTTC. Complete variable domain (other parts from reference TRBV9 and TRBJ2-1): DSGVTQTPKHLITATGQRVTLRCSPRSGDLSVYWYQQSLDQGLQFLIQYYNGEERAKGNILERFSAQQFPDLHSELNLSSLELGDSALYFCATEPYGSYNEQFFGPGTRLTVL.

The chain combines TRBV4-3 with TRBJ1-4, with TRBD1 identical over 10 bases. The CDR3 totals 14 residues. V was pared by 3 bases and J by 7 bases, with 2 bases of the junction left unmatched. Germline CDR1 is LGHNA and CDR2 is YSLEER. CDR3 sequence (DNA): TGCGCCAGCAGCCACCGGGACAGGGGTGAAAAACTGTTTTTT. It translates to CASSHRDRGEKLFF.

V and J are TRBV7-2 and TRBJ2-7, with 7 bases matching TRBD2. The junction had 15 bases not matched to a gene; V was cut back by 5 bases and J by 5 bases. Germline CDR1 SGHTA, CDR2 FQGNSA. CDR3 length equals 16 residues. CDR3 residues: CASSRLAGKDPHEQYF. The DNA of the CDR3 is TGTGCCAGCAGCCGACTAGCCGGAAAAGACCCCCACGAGCAGTACTTC.

CDR3 DNA sequence: TGTGCCAGCAGCTTGTCGCCGCACCACGAGCAGTACTTC. Translating it yields CASSLSPHHEQYF. This chain links TRBV5-8 with TRBJ2-7, with D uncertain. Germline V gives CDR1 SGHTS, CDR2 YDEGEE. V lost 1 base to trimming and J lost 5 bases, with 10 bases between them. The CDR3 covers 13 residues.

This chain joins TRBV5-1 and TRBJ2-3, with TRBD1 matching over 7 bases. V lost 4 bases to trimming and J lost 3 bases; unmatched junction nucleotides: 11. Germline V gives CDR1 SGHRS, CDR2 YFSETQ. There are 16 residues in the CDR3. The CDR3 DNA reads TGCGCCAGCAGCAAAGCGACAGGGTCCGGTACAGATACGCAGTATTTT. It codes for CASSKATGSGTDTQYF.

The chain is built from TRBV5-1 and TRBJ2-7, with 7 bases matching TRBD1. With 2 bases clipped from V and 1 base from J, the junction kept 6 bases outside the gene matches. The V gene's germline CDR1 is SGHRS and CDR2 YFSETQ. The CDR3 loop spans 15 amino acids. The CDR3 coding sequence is TGCGCCAGCAGCTTCACAGGGGTTCCTTCCTACGAGCAGTACTTC. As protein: CASSFTGVPSYEQYF.

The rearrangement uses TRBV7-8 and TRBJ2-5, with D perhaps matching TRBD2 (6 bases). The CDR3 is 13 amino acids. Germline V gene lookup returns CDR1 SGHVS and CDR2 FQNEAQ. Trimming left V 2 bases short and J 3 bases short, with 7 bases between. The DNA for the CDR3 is TGTGCCAGCAGCTTACCGGGGGAAGAGACCCAGTACTTC. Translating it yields CASSLPGEETQYF.

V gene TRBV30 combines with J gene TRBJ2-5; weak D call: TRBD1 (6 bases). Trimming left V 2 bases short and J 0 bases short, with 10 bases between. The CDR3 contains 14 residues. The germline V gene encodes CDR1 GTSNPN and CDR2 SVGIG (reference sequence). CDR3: CAWSPGQYQETQYF. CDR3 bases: TGTGCCTGGAGTCCCGGACAGTACCAAGAGACCCAGTACTTC. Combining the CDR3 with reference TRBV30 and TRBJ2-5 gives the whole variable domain SQTIHQWPATLVQPVGSPLSLECTVEGTSNPNLYWYRQAAGRGLQLLFYSVGIGQISSEVPQNLSASRPQDRQFILSSKKLLLSDSGFYLCAWSPGQYQETQYFGPGTRLLVL.

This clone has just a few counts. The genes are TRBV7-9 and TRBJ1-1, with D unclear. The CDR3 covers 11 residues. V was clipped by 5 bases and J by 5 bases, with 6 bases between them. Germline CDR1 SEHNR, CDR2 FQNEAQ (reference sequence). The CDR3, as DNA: TGTGCCAGCAGCATAGGTACTGAAGCTTTCTTT. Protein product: CASSIGTEAFF.

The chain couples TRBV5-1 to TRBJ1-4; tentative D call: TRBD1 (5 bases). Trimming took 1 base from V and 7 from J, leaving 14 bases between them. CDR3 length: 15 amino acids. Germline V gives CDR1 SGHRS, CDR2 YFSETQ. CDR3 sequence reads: CASSLIGADSEKLFF. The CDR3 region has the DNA TGCGCCAGCAGCTTGATTGGGGCGGACTCTGAAAAACTGTTTTTT.

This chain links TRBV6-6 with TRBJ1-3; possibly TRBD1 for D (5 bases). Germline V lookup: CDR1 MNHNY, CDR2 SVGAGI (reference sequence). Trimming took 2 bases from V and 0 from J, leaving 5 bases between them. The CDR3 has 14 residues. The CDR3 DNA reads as TGTGCCAGCAGTTACGGGGCCTCTGGAAACACCATATATTTT. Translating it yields CASSYGASGNTIYF.

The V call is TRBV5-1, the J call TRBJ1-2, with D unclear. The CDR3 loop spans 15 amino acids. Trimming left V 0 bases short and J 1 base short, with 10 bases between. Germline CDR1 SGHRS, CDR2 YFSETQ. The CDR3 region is CASSLAPELNYGYTF. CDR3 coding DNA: TGCGCCAGCAGCTTGGCGCCAGAACTTAACTATGGCTACACCTTC.

This CDR3 reads CASRSSGSGYNEQFF. The CDR3 nucleotides are TGTGCCAGTCGTTCTAGCGGGAGTGGTTACAATGAGCAGTTCTTC. This chain uses TRBV19 with TRBJ2-1; TRBD2 agrees at 10 bases. The germline V gene encodes CDR1 LNHDA and CDR2 SQIVND (reference sequence). The trim removed 8 bases at V and 4 bases at J, leaving 8 bases unmatched. The CDR3 runs to 15 residues.

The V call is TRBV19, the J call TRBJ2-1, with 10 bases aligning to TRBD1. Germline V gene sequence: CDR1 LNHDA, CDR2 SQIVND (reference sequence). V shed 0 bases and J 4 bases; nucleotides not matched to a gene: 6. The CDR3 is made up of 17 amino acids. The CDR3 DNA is TGTGCCAGTAGTATAGACCGGGACAGGGGACCTTACAATGAGCAGTTCTTC. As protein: CASSIDRDRGPYNEQFF.

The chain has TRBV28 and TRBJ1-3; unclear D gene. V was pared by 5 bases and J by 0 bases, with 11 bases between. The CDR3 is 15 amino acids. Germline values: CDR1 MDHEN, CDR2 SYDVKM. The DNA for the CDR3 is TGTGCCAGCAGTACCCGACATCACTCTGGAAACACCATATATTTT. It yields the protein CASSTRHHSGNTIYF.

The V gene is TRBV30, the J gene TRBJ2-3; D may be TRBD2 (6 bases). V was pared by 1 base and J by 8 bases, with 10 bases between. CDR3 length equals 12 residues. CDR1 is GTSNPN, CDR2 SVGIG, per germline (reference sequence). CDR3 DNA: TGTGCCTGGAGTGGAGAGGGAGGTACGCAGTATTTT. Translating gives CAWSGEGGTQYF.

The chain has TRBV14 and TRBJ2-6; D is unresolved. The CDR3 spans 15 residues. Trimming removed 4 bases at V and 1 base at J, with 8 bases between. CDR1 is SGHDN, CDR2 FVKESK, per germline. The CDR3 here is CASSPNLSGANVLTF. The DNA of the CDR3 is TGTGCCAGCAGCCCAAACCTATCTGGGGCCAACGTCCTGACTTTC.